This TCR beta chain was captured by sequencing in a study of beta chain features in type 1 diabetes. The ends lost 7 bases at V and 5 bases at J; junction bases unmatched: 3. The V gene's germline CDR1 is LGHNT and CDR2 FRNRAP. The CDR3 runs 12 residues. This clone was picked up a small number of times. As every portion of the isolated RNA was reverse transcribed, the sequencing read expressed TCRB transcripts. The protocol was immunoSEQ multiplex PCR, while the TCRdb copy is restricted to in-frame clones and leaves out a portion. Seen here are 110,000 to 150,000 clones, about 9.1% observed once, and the top ten hold 0.65%.

The TCR originated in a woman aged 40 to 50 in good health. The sequenced material came from central memory CD4+ T cells from blood. V is TRBV12-5 and J is TRBJ2-7; TRBD1 matches at 9 bases. This chain's CDR3 is CASVTGGHEQYF. CDR3 in DNA: TGTGCTAGTGTTACAGGGGGCCACGAGCAGTACTTC.